A single T cell receptor beta chain is shown here with its context. This CDR3 contains 13 residues. Germline V gene data show CDR1 as SGHRS and CDR2 as YFSETQ. The V end lost 5 bases, the J end lost 3 bases, and 12 bases lay between the germline ends. TCRdb reprocessed the 5' RACE reads via MiXCR and lists one record per CDR3 protein. The sample records about 150,000 distinct CDR3 sequences, 30% to 35% being singletons. The sample comes from a study of CD8 T cells in ankylosing spondylitis. The sample consisted of synovial fluid, either unsorted or a sorted T cell fraction (not recorded which). The origin of this receptor is a male donor with ankylosing spondylitis. The J gene is TRBJ2-7, the V gene TRBV5-1; D may match TRBD1 or TRBD2 (5 bases each). For the CDR3, the DNA is TGCGCCAGCAGTTTTGGGGGTGGCTACGAGCAGTACTTC. This translates into CASSFGGGYEQYF.